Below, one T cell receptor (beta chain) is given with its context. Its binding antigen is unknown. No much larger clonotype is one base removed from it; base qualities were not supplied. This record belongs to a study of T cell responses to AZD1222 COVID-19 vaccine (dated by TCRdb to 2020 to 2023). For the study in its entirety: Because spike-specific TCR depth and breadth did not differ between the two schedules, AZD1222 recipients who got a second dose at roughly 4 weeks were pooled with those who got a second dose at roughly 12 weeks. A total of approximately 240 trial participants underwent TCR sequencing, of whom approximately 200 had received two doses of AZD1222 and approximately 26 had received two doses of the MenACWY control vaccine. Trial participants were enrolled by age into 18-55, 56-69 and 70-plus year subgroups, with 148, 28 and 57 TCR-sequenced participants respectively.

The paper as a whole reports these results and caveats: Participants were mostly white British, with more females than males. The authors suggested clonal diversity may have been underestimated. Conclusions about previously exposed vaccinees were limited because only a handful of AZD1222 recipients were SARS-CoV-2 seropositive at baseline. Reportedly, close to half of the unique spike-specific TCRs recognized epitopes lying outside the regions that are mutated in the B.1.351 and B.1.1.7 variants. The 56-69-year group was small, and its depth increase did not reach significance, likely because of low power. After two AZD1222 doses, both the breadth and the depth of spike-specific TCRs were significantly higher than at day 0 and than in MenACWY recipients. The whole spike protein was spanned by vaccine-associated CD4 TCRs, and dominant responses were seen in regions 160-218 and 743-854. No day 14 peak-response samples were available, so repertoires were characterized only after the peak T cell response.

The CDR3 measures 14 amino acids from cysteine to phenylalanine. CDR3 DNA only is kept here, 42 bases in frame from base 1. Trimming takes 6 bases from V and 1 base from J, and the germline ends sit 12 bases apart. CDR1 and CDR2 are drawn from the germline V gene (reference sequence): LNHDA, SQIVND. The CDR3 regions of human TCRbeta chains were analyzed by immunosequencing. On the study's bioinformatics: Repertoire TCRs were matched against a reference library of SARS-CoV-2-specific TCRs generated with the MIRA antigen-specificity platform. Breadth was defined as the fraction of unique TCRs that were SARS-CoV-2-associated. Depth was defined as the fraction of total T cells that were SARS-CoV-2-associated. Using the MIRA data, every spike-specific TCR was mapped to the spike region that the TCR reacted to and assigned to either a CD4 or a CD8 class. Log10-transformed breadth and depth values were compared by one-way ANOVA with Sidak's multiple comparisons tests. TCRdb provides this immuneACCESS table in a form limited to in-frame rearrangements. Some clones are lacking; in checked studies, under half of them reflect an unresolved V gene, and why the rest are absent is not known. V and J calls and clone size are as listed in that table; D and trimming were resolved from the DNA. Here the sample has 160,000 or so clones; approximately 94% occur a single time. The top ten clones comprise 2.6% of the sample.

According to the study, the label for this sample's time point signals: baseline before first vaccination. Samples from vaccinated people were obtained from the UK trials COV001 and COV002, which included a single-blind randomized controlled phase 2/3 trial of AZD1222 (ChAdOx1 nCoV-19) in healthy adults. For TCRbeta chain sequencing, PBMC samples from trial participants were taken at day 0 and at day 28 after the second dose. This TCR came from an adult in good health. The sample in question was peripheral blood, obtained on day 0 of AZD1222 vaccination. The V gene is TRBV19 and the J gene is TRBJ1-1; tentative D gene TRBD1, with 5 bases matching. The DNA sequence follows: TGTGCCAGTAGGCATCGCGGGACGAACACTGAAGCTTTCTTT. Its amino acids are CASRHRGTNTEAFF.